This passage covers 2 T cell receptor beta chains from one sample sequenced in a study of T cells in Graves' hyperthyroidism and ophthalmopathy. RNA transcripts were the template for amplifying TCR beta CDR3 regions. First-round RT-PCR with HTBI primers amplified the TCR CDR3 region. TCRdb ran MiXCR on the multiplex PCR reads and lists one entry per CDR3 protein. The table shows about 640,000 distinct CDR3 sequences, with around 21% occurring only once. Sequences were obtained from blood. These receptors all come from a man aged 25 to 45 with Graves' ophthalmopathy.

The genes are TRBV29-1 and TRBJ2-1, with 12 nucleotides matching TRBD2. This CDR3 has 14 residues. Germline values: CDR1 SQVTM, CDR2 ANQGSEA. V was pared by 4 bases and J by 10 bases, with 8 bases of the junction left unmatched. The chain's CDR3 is CSVGASGRVGEQFF. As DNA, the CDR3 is TGCAGCGTTGGAGCTAGCGGGAGGGTGGGCGAGCAGTTCTTC.

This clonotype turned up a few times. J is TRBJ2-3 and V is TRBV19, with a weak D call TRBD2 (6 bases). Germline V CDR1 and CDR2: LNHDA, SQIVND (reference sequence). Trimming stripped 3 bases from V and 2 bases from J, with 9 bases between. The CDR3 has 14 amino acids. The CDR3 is CASSMGLITDTQYF. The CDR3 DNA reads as TGTGCCAGTAGTATGGGACTGATCACAGATACGCAGTATTTT.